This T cell receptor beta chain was observed in a study of Ad26.COV2.S vaccination and SARS-CoV-2 variants. Across the whole study: By the intramuscular route, Ad26.COV2.S was given once, or twice 56 days apart.

Details on this clone: Its matching antigen is unknown.

Produced via immunoSEQ multiplex PCR; TCRdb's table is partial and in-frame only. The table lists 200,000 to 250,000 clones, roughly 90% of them singletons. Regarding the study as a whole: In vaccinated individuals, spike-specific CD8+ and CD4+ T cell responses reportedly displayed substantial breadth.

Treatment defined: about 20 received Ad26.COV2.S at low or high dose, single or two shots; a few received placebo; per-sample allocation not given. The samples date from day 63 after the first vaccine or placebo injection. The germline V gene has CDR1 MNHEY and CDR2 SVGAGI. The CDR3 sequence is 14 residues long. V trimming: 5 bases; J trimming: 4 bases; junction bases outside the gene matches: 7. The TCR comes from a person aged 18-65 years who received the Ad26.COV2.S COVID-19 vaccine or a placebo. The sample here was peripheral blood, taken in a trial of Ad26.COV2.S vaccine versus placebo. The chain joins TRBV6-5 to TRBJ1-1, with 7 bases that match TRBD1. The CDR3 sequence is CASSLDRVGTEAFF. In nucleotides, the CDR3 is TGTGCCAGCAGTCTCGACAGGGTTGGCACTGAAGCTTTCTTT.